This entry concerns a single T cell receptor (beta chain). The antigen is undetermined. These data originate in a study of CXCR3-negative and CXCR3-positive naive CD8 T cells. Germline CDR1 reads MNHNS; CDR2 reads SASEGT. There are 15 residues in the CDR3. In preparing the TRB cDNA libraries, 5' RACE with UMI labels was used. Reanalyzing the 5' RACE reads, TCRdb keeps one entry per CDR3 protein, without DNA. The sample holds 50,000 to 65,000 distinct CDR3 sequences. Study observations and caveats: In both naive subsets diversity was comparably high, whereas memory CD8+ cells showed much lower diversity. CXCR3-positive naive cells had more hydrophobic TRB CDR3s than CXCR3-negative naive cells.

This TCR was recovered from a human donor in good health. Some clones in this sample may be carry-over from other donors' samples. The rearrangement joins TRBV6-1 to TRBJ1-1; without DNA, the TCRdb call of TRBD1 cannot be checked. Specimen: naive CXCR3+ CD8+ T cells from blood. The subset: CD45RO-CCR7+CD27+CD95- naive CD8+ T cells expressing CXCR3 (TNR3+). Here the CDR3 reads CASSDNGGLSTEAFF.